Sequencing of this TCR beta chain was carried out in a study of chemoradiotherapy in HPV16-positive cancers. General study findings and limits: During treatment, candidate HPV-specific clones and E7-related motifs expanded in tumor.

Regarding this clone: Antigen: not known.

The protocol was immunoSEQ multiplex PCR, while the TCRdb copy is restricted to in-frame clones and leaves out a portion. The sample includes around 6,200 clones, about 85% of them seen just once. Germline V lookup: CDR1 LNHDA, CDR2 SQIVND (reference sequence). The CDR3 loop spans 13 amino acids. The V end was cut by 4 bases, the J end by 3 bases, with 7 bases between. Repeated repertoire sampling spanned the course of chemoradiotherapy. V usage is TRBV19 and J usage is TRBJ2-1; D unresolved. Sample: tumor tissue, taken from a patient who underwent chemoradiotherapy. The TCR originated in a human donor with HPV-associated anogenital cancer. CDR3 protein: CASSRNSYNEQFF. The CDR3 DNA is TGTGCCAGTAGTAGGAACAGCTACAATGAGCAGTTCTTC.